This T cell receptor (beta chain) comes out of a study of cytomegalovirus exposure and HLA in healthy donors. The wider study: Around 83% of a few hundred genotyped donors fell in the Caucasian-associated ancestry cluster. Study results and limitations: A likely sequencing artifact accounted for one observed cluster of highly shared sequence variants. Rarity held for most TCR sequences, but there were some public TCRs that occurred in many donors.

PCR amplification relied on 60 Vbeta primers (plus 13 Jbeta primers). The method was immunoSEQ multiplex PCR; TCRdb's version includes in-frame clones alone and lacks a portion of them. The sample lists 87,000 or so clones, about four fifths seen once, with around 5.3% in the top ten. This clone was detected only a few times. Its antigen remains unidentified. Since a far larger clone is one base different, this is likely a read error. Per germline, CDR1 LGHNA and CDR2 YNFKEQ. The CDR3 sequence is 17 residues long. The source is a woman between 35 and 50 years old in good health and CMV-seronegative. The gene calls are TRBV4-2 and TRBJ2-5; the match to TRBD2 covers 16 bases. The sequenced material came from PBMCs. CDR3 nucleotide sequence: TGTGCCATCAGCCAAGGGGGGACTAGCGGGGGGGCGGAGACCCAGTACTTC. Its translation: CAISQGGTSGGAETQYF.